The 24 T cell receptor beta chains given below trace back to one sample, sequenced in a study of cytomegalovirus exposure and HLA in healthy donors. Both 60 Vbeta primers and 13 Jbeta primers went into the PCR. Clones were read by immunoSEQ multiplex PCR, and TCRdb kept only the in-frame ones, dropping some. The table has roughly 250,000 clones, more than 55% seen once. Specimen: PBMCs. These receptors were taken from a female donor in good health and CMV-seronegative.

This clone was picked up a small number of times. J is TRBJ1-2 and V is TRBV18; maybe TRBD1 (6 bases). Germline V gene sequence: CDR1 KGHSH, CDR2 LQKENI. The CDR3 has 14 residues. Trimming took 3 bases from V and 1 from J, leaving 9 bases between them. CDR3 amino acids: CASSPAQGNYGYTF. CDR3 DNA: TGTGCCAGCTCACCCGCACAGGGTAACTATGGCTACACCTTC. The full variable domain, in which reference TRBV18 and TRBJ1-2 provide the parts outside the CDR3, is NAGVMQNPRHLVRRRGQEARLRCSPMKGHSHVYWYRQLPEEGLKFMVYLQKENIIDESGMPKERFSAEFPKEGPSILRIQQVVRGDSAAYFCASSPAQGNYGYTFGSGTRLTVV.

The V call is TRBV27, the J call TRBJ1-5; 8 nucleotides line up with TRBD1. CDR1 is MNHEY, CDR2 SMNVEV, per germline (reference sequence). V shed 8 bases, J shed 9 bases, and the junction held 6 bases outside the gene matches. The CDR3 runs 12 residues. In DNA form, the CDR3 reads TGTGCCAGCTGGACAGGGATTATGCCCCAGCATTTT. As protein: CASWTGIMPQHF.

For the CDR3, the DNA is TGCGCCAGCACTACCGGGACTAGCGGGAGGGAAGTCTACGAGCAGTACTTC. Translation: CASTTGTSGREVYEQYF. The chain combines TRBV10-2 with TRBJ2-5, with TRBD2 identical over 16 bases. The last part of the DNA fits TRBJ2-7 better; the J call may be wrong. Looked up from germline, CDR1 is WSHSY and CDR2 is SAAADI. The CDR3 sequence is 17 residues long.

This clone was seen a single time. The genes are TRBV19 and TRBJ1-1; D may be TRBD1 (6 bases). The CDR3 runs 13 residues. From germline, CDR1 is LNHDA and CDR2 SQIVND (reference sequence). Between the trimmed V and J ends, which lost 3 bases and 5 bases, there was a span of 10 bases. The CDR3 spells CASSMGGATEAFF. CDR3 DNA: TGTGCCAGTAGTATGGGGGGGGCGACTGAAGCTTTCTTT.

The gene calls are TRBV29-1 and TRBJ2-3, with a weak D call TRBD1 (6 bases). Germline CDR1 is SQVTM and CDR2 is ANQGSEA. The CDR3 is 12 amino acids. The V and J ends lost 7 bases and 5 bases respectively, with 13 bases between them. CDR3 in amino acids: CSAYRVGDTQYF. CDR3 nucleotides: TGCAGCGCTTACAGGGTGGGAGATACGCAGTATTTT.

The V call is TRBV7-2, the J call TRBJ1-2; D is unresolved. Germline V lookup: CDR1 SGHTA, CDR2 FQGNSA. This CDR3 has 16 residues. The ends were cut back, 5 bases at V and 5 bases at J, with 21 bases in the middle. CDR3 nucleotide sequence: TGTGCCAGCAGCCCAGATGATCCACTCAGCGGGTATGGCTACACCTTC. It specifies CASSPDDPLSGYGYTF.

The V gene is TRBV6-1, the J gene TRBJ2-1; 7 bases align to TRBD2. This CDR3 is built from 16 residues. The germline V gene encodes CDR1 MNHNS and CDR2 SASEGT. J gave up 6 bases and V 4 bases, and 12 bases lay outside the gene matches. The CDR3 is CASSGSRSSGINEQFF. The CDR3 DNA reads TGTGCCAGCAGTGGCTCCCGTAGCAGCGGGATCAATGAGCAGTTCTTC.

The chain recombines TRBV10-1 with TRBJ1-1; the match to TRBD1 covers 7 bases. The CDR3 runs 12 residues. The V and J ends lost 4 bases and 8 bases, in that order; junction bases with no gene match: 4. The germline gives CDR1 WNHNN, CDR2 SYGVQD (reference sequence). The DNA of the CDR3 is TGCGCCAGCAGTGCTGACAGGGCCGAAGCTTTCTTT. Amino acid sequence: CASSADRAEAFF.

The rearrangement uses TRBV30 and TRBJ1-4, with a weak D call TRBD1 (5 bases). The CDR3 extends over 16 amino acids. V lost 1 base, J lost 8 bases, and 20 bases lay in between. Germline V gene sequence: CDR1 GTSNPN, CDR2 SVGIG (reference sequence). DNA of the CDR3: TGTGCCTGGAGTGGGGCCGGGGAAATACGGGGGGAAAAACTGTTTTTT. This sequence encodes CAWSGAGEIRGEKLFF.

The chain links TRBV5-1 to TRBJ1-1; no firm D call. The CDR3 has 13 residues. Germline CDR1 and CDR2: SGHRS and YFSETQ. Trimming removed 0 bases at V and 2 bases at J, with 5 bases between. CDR3 coding DNA: TGCGCCAGCAGCTTGGTTATAAACACTGAAGCTTTCTTT. Translating it yields CASSLVINTEAFF.

The chain has TRBV6-1 and TRBJ2-1, with D possibly being TRBD2 (6 bases). Germline CDR1 and CDR2: MNHNS and SASEGT. The V end was cut by 3 bases, the J end by 9 bases, with 18 bases between. The CDR3 runs 15 residues. The CDR3 loop reads CASSDERALVGEQFF. CDR3 DNA sequence: TGTGCCAGCAGTGATGAGCGGGCGCTAGTAGGTGAGCAGTTCTTC.

CDR3 sequence (DNA): TGTGCCAGCAGCTCTATAGACAGACTAGGAGGGAATTCACCCCTCCACTTT. Translation: CASSSIDRLGGNSPLHF. The V gene is TRBV7-9, the J gene TRBJ1-6; a weak D match, TRBD1 (5 bases). Germline V gene sequence: CDR1 SEHNR, CDR2 FQNEAQ (reference sequence). V was shortened by 4 bases and J by 7 bases, with 20 bases between the two germline ends. The CDR3 covers 17 residues. Supplemented by reference TRBV7-9 and TRBJ1-6, the full variable domain reads DTGVSQNPRHKITKRGQNVTFRCDPISEHNRLYWYRQTLGQGPEFLTYFQNEAQLEKSRLLSDRFSAERPKGSFSTLEIQRTEQGDSAMYLCASSSIDRLGGNSPLHFGNGTRLTVT.

J is TRBJ2-2 and V is TRBV19; 13 bases agree with TRBD2. CDR1 LNHDA and CDR2 SQIVND come from the germline V gene (reference sequence). Trimming took 5 bases from V and 3 from J; bases not matched to a gene: 3. The CDR3 loop spans 16 amino acids. CDR3 amino acids: CASSPGLAGYTGELFF. CDR3 DNA: TGTGCCAGTAGTCCGGGACTAGCGGGATACACCGGGGAGCTGTTTTTT.

The chain couples TRBV27 to TRBJ2-7, with D possibly matching TRBD1 (6 bases). V was pared by 6 bases and J by 3 bases, with 21 bases between. Looked up from germline, CDR1 is MNHEY and CDR2 is SMNVEV (reference sequence). This CDR3 comprises 16 residues. The CDR3 region has the DNA TGTGCCAGCAGAACTTCCGCAGGGGATTTTATCTACGAGCAGTACTTC. Amino acids: CASRTSAGDFIYEQYF.

This chain links TRBV6-1 with TRBJ2-7; TRBD2 is a possible D gene (6 bases). Germline V gene data show CDR1 as MNHNS and CDR2 as SASEGT. V was trimmed by 2 bases and J by 4 bases, leaving 12 bases between them. CDR3 size: 14 residues. CDR3 in amino acids: CASSELAEAYEQYF. The DNA of the CDR3 is TGTGCCAGCAGTGAATTAGCGGAGGCTTACGAGCAGTACTTC.

The rearrangement links TRBV29-1 to TRBJ2-1; possibly TRBD1 for D (9 bases). The CDR3 consists of 17 residues. Germline V gene lookup returns CDR1 SQVTM and CDR2 ANQGSEA. Deletions cut 4 bases from V and 1 base from J, with 20 bases between. CDR3 in amino acids: CSVGGAGGQGSYNEQFF. The CDR3 bases are TGCAGCGTTGGTGGGGCGGGGGGACAGGGATCCTACAATGAGCAGTTCTTC.

CDR3 sequence reads: CASSLGTGGHGELFF. CDR3 coding DNA: TGCGCCAGCAGCCTAGGGACAGGGGGCCACGGGGAGCTGTTTTTT. The V gene is TRBV5-1, the J gene TRBJ2-2; 12 positions agree with TRBD1. Germline V gene lookup returns CDR1 SGHRS and CDR2 YFSETQ. This CDR3 comprises 15 residues. Trimming cost V 4 bases and J 7 bases; bases outside gene matches: 5. Looking up the rest from reference TRBV5-1 and TRBJ2-2 gives the full variable domain: KAGVTQTPRYLIKTRGQQVTLSCSPISGHRSVSWYQQTPGQGLQFLFEYFSETQRNKGNFPGRFSGRQFSNSRSEMNVSTLELGDSALYLCASSLGTGGHGELFFGEGSRLTVL.

There are a few counts of this clone. The V and J genes are TRBV2 and TRBJ1-6; D is possibly TRBD1 (6 bases). V gave up 6 bases and J gave up 7 bases, with 10 bases separating them. Germline V gives CDR1 SNHLY, CDR2 FYNNEI. The CDR3 spans 13 residues. CDR3 amino acids: CASRATGNSPLHF. As DNA, the CDR3 is TGTGCCAGCAGGGCTACAGGGAATTCACCCCTCCACTTT.

V usage is TRBV27 and J usage is TRBJ2-1; weak D call: TRBD1 (5 bases). The germline V and J ends were trimmed by 0 bases and 1 base, with 10 bases remaining between them. CDR1 and CDR2 (germline): MNHEY, SMNVEV (reference sequence). The CDR3 length is 16 residues. The CDR3 DNA reads TGTGCCAGCAGTTTATCAAGGGGCCGGTCCTACAATGAGCAGTTCTTC. Translating it yields CASSLSRGRSYNEQFF.

This clone occurred a few times. The chain combines TRBV6-1 with TRBJ1-3; D perhaps matches TRBD1 (5 bases). V gave up 3 bases and J gave up 0 bases, with 15 bases separating them. CDR1 is MNHNS, CDR2 SASEGT, per germline. The CDR3 is 17 residues long. CDR3 nucleotides: TGTGCCAGCAGTGATTTCCGGGACTCCTACTCTGGAAACACCATATATTTT. Residues: CASSDFRDSYSGNTIYF.

The genes are TRBV7-2 and TRBJ2-1; 8 bases agree with TRBD2. The CDR3 is 13 residues long. The J segment lost 16 bases and the V segment lost 1 base, leaving 9 bases of the junction unmatched. Germline loops: CDR1 SGHTA, CDR2 FQGNSA. The CDR3 protein is CASSLVRGLADFF. The CDR3 nucleotides read TGTGCCAGCAGCTTAGTTCGCGGACTAGCAGACTTCTTC.

This clone was picked up a small number of times. J is TRBJ2-3 and V is TRBV11-2, with 7 bases lining up with TRBD1. Germline CDR1 SGHAT, CDR2 FQNNGV. This CDR3 has 17 amino acids. Trimming at V came to 1 base and at J to 6 bases, leaving 13 bases not matched to a gene. CDR3 in DNA: TGTGCCAGCAGCTTAGTGAGGATGACAGGGAAAGGGGATACGCAGTATTTT. Translation: CASSLVRMTGKGDTQYF.

The chain links TRBV27 to TRBJ2-5, with 7 bases matching TRBD1. V shed 3 bases, J shed 2 bases, and the junction held 9 bases outside the gene matches. Per germline, CDR1 MNHEY and CDR2 SMNVEV (reference sequence). CDR3 size: 16 residues. This chain's CDR3 is CASSFPGDRPQETQYF. The CDR3 coding sequence is TGTGCCAGCAGTTTTCCCGGGGACAGACCTCAAGAGACCCAGTACTTC.

The chain joins TRBV28 to TRBJ1-5, with D unresolved. CDR1 and CDR2 (germline): MDHEN, SYDVKM. V was clipped by 4 bases and J by 2 bases, with 24 bases between them. There are 19 residues in the CDR3. This CDR3 reads CASSSILWSGPEGNQPQHF. The CDR3 nucleotides are TGTGCCAGCAGTTCGATACTATGGAGTGGGCCGGAGGGCAATCAGCCCCAGCATTTT.